The clone carrying this T cell receptor beta chain was seen more than once but under ten times. Its specificity is unknown. The CDR3 sequence is 14 residues long. The V and J ends lost 4 bases and 7 bases respectively, with 19 bases between them. The germline gives CDR1 GTSNPN, CDR2 SVGIG (reference sequence). These data belong to a study of cytomegalovirus exposure and HLA in healthy donors. Findings and caveats of the study: In a later analysis, donors in an Asian-associated ancestry cluster reportedly had fewer N-insertions in productive TCRs than the cohort mean.

PCR primers comprised 60 Vbeta and 13 Jbeta primers. This table comes from immunoSEQ multiplex PCR, and its TCRdb copy is limited to in-frame clones, with some not included. Found here are 190,000 or so clones, roughly 80% of them singletons; the top ten hold roughly 0.7%. The clonotype was recovered from a boy younger than 18 in good health and CMV-seronegative. The material sequenced was PBMCs. This sequence joins TRBV30 and TRBJ1-2; weak D call: TRBD1 (5 bases). For the CDR3, the DNA is TGTGCCTGGACTCGCGGACAATCTGAGACTGGCTACACCTTC. Translating it yields CAWTRGQSETGYTF.